This entry concerns a single T cell receptor beta chain. Germline-derived CDR1 and CDR2 are MGHRA and YSYEKL. The CDR3 loop spans 15 amino acids. V was shortened by 0 bases and J by 7 bases, with 15 bases between the two germline ends. Nobody among the patients had been given any treatment before thyroid surgery. The data are from a study of metastatic and nonmetastatic thyroid tumors. In the study overall: Across peripheral blood and tumor or nodule tissue samples taken from malignant and benign thyroid patients, the repertoires were compared with one another.

Authors' methods: Clinicopathological groups supplied CDR3 differences that were used to build a distant-metastasis classifier for papillary thyroid cancer. Via MiXCR, TCRdb re-called the PCR reads. TCRdb assigned the V and J calls; the authors' analysis was not used. Of fewer than 50,000 clones in the sample, around 15% were seen once. The source is a female donor with papillary thyroid cancer or a benign thyroid nodule (not recorded which). Some clones in this sample may be carry-over from other donors' samples. The chain employs TRBV4-1 and TRBJ2-5; D remains unclear. Sequences were obtained from blood. CDR3 residues: CASSQDRAPELTQYF. DNA of the CDR3: TGCGCCAGCAGCCAAGATAGGGCGCCCGAGTTGACCCAGTACTTC.